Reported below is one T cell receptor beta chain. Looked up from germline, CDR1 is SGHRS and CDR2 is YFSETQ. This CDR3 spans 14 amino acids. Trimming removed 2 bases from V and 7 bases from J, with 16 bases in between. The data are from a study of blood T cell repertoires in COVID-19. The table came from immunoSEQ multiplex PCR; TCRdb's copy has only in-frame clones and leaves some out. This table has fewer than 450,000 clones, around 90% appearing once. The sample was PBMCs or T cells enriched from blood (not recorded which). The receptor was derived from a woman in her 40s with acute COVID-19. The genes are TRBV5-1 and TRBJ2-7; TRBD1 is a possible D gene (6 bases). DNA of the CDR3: TGCGCCAGCAGCTTCGGTAACAGGGTGAGAGAGCAGTACTTC. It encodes CASSFGNRVREQYF.